Here is one T cell receptor beta chain with its context. Germline CDR1 SGHRS, CDR2 YFSETQ. Germline trimming cut 5 bases from V and 3 bases from J; bases unmatched to any gene: 4. The CDR3 runs to 14 residues. Authors' processing steps: Cell counts per sample came from amplifying reference gene primers. Profiled with immunoSEQ multiplex PCR; TCRdb holds only in-frame clones, not every one. That table furnishes V, J and clone size, whereas the DNA furnished D and trimming. Here the sample spans approximately 99,000 clones, 70% to 90% being singletons. This entry belongs to a study of blood T cell repertoires in COVID-19. Study context: Whether acute or convalescent, the COVID-19 samples came from the United States, Italy and Spain. In each case, the material was cDNA or gDNA derived from T cells, B-cell-depleted T cells, or PBMCs.

The origin of this receptor is a woman aged 60-75 years in a cohort sampled during active or convalescent COVID-19. Input material: peripheral blood. J is TRBJ2-7 and V is TRBV5-1; 11 positions match TRBD1. The CDR3 bases are TGCGCCAGCAGAGTAGGGACAGGGGGCTACGAGCAGTACTTC. It codes for CASRVGTGGYEQYF.